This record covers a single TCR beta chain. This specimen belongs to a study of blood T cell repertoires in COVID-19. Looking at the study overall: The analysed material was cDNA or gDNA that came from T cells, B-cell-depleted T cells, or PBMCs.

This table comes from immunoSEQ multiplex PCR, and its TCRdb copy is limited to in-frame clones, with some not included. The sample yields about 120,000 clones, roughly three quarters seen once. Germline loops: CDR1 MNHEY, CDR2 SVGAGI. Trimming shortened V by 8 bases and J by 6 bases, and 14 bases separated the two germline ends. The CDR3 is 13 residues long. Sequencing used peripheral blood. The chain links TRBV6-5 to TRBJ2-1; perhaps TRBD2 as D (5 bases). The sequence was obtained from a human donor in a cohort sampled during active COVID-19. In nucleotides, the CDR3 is TGTGCCAGCCCAGCCGCGGCGGGCAATGAGCAGTTCTTC. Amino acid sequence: CASPAAAGNEQFF.